This entry lists 14 T cell receptor beta chains sequenced from one sample in a study of OX40 agonist ivuxolimab in advanced cancers. Generated by immunoSEQ multiplex PCR, the TCRdb table keeps only in-frame clones and is missing some. The sample lists fewer than 30,000 clones; over 75% were seen once. The material was CD4+ or CD8+ T cells sorted from blood, obtained in a trial of the OX40 agonist ivuxolimab. These TCRs come from an adult with an advanced solid tumor such as melanoma, head and neck, liver or kidney cancer.

The rearrangement joins TRBV27 to TRBJ1-2, with TRBD1 as a possible D gene (5 bases). The CDR3 covers 15 residues. Germline values: CDR1 MNHEY, CDR2 SMNVEV (reference sequence). Trimming took 6 bases from V and 7 from J, leaving 21 bases between them. CDR3 nucleotides: TGTGCCAGCAGCTATTCCGGGACTCGTCACAGTGGCTACACCTTC. Translated: CASSYSGTRHSGYTF.

The chain employs TRBV7-9 and TRBJ1-4, with 8 bases aligning to TRBD1. The CDR3 is made up of 15 amino acids. The ends lost 4 bases at V and 4 bases at J; junction bases unmatched: 5. Germline lookup yields CDR1 SEHNR and CDR2 FQNEAQ (reference sequence). As DNA, the CDR3 is TGTGCCAGCAGCTCGACAGGGGAGTTTAATGAAAAACTGTTTTTT. Translation: CASSSTGEFNEKLFF.

The chain uses TRBV29-1 and TRBJ2-5; D unresolved. The CDR3 is 11 residues long. Germline V gene lookup returns CDR1 SQVTM and CDR2 ANQGSEA. V gave up 7 bases and J gave up 9 bases, with 15 bases separating them. CDR3 loop: CSAPEANAQYF. DNA for the CDR3: TGCAGCGCCCCGGAAGCTAACGCCCAGTACTTC.

V is TRBV11-2 and J is TRBJ1-3; 9 bases are shared with TRBD1. The CDR3 sequence is 19 residues long. Germline assignment: CDR1 SGHAT and CDR2 FQNNGV. The V gene end was trimmed by 4 bases and the J gene end by 3 bases; junction bases not matched to a gene: 16. CDR3 in DNA: TGTGCCAGCAGCTCTTACTCACCGGGACAGGGATATCGTGGAAACACCATATATTTT. As protein: CASSSYSPGQGYRGNTIYF.

In its sample, this clone ranks as large (0.1 to 1%). The rearrangement uses TRBV27 and TRBJ1-5; 11 bases are shared with TRBD1. With 5 bases clipped from V and 7 bases from J, the junction kept 7 bases outside the gene matches. The CDR3 has 15 amino acids. In germline, CDR1 is MNHEY, CDR2 SMNVEV (reference sequence). As DNA, the CDR3 is TGTGCCAGCAGTGACGAGGGGACAGGGGGACAGCCCCAGCATTTT. It yields the protein CASSDEGTGGQPQHF.

J is TRBJ2-1 and V is TRBV5-1; 7 bases agree with TRBD1. The J segment lost 7 bases and the V segment lost 0 bases, leaving 7 bases of the junction unmatched. Germline CDR1 and CDR2: SGHRS and YFSETQ. This CDR3 contains 15 residues. DNA for the CDR3: TGCGCCAGCAGCTTGGGGGACAGCCCGGCGAATGAGCAGTTCTTC. It codes for CASSLGDSPANEQFF.

This rearrangement joins TRBV5-4 to TRBJ2-6; tentatively, D is TRBD2 (6 bases). The V gene lost 4 bases and the J gene lost 2 bases, with 7 bases spanning the gap. Germline-derived CDR1 and CDR2 are SGHNT and YYREEE (reference sequence). There are 14 residues in the CDR3. The chain's CDR3 is CASSGGTGANVLTF. CDR3 nucleotide sequence: TGTGCCAGCAGCGGGGGGACTGGGGCCAACGTCCTGACTTTC.

This clone was observed a single time. The rearrangement links TRBV7-9 to TRBJ2-1, with no clear D. V gave up 3 bases and J gave up 8 bases, with 2 bases separating them. Germline CDR1 reads SEHNR; CDR2 reads FQNEAQ (reference sequence). The CDR3 runs 10 residues. Here the CDR3 DNA reads TGTGCCAGCAGCTTGGATGAGCAGTTCTTC. The encoded protein is CASSLDEQFF.

In DNA form, the CDR3 reads TGTGCCAGCAGTTTTACGGGGGTCGTTTACGAGCAGTACTTC. This translates into CASSFTGVVYEQYF. This chain connects TRBV28 to TRBJ2-7; tentatively, D is TRBD2 (6 bases). The CDR3 has 14 amino acids. V gave up 3 bases and J gave up 4 bases, with 13 bases separating them. The V gene's germline CDR1 is MDHEN and CDR2 SYDVKM.

The gene calls are TRBV10-3 and TRBJ2-1; TRBD2 aligns across 11 bases. The CDR3 is 16 amino acids. CDR1 is ENHRY, CDR2 SYGVKD, per germline. Losses at the gene ends were 6 bases for V and 6 bases for J; bases not matched to a gene: 10. CDR3 coding DNA: TGTGCCATCAGGGACCCTGGTAGCGGGGGGGTCAATGAGCAGTTCTTC. Translated, it gives CAIRDPGSGGVNEQFF.

The J gene is TRBJ1-3, the V gene TRBV7-9; D unclear. The germline V gene has CDR1 SEHNR and CDR2 FQNEAQ (reference sequence). The CDR3 is made up of 16 amino acids. V was cut by 1 base and J by 0 bases, with 10 bases left in between. The CDR3 DNA is TGTGCCAGCAGCTTAGGGGCAGAGAGCTCTGGAAACACCATATATTTT. Its translation: CASSLGAESSGNTIYF.

This clone was detected only a few times. This chain links TRBV30 with TRBJ1-2, with a possible D match to TRBD1 (6 bases). Germline V gene data show CDR1 as GTSNPN and CDR2 as SVGIG (reference sequence). Trimming removed 6 bases from V and 7 bases from J, with 12 bases in between. The CDR3 sequence is 11 residues long. The CDR3 spells CACTGSSGYTF. The DNA for the CDR3 is TGTGCCTGCACAGGGAGTTCTGGCTACACCTTC.

With regard to this clone: This sample also contains other DNA sequences that code for the same CDR3. The chain couples TRBV7-9 to TRBJ2-7; D call uncertain. This CDR3 comprises 12 residues. Trimming cost V 1 base and J 2 bases, with 3 bases left between them. Germline-derived CDR1 and CDR2 are SEHNR and FQNEAQ (reference sequence). CDR3 protein: CASSLGTYEQYF. The CDR3 DNA is TGTGCCAGCAGCTTAGGAACCTACGAGCAGTACTTC.

The chain couples TRBV5-4 to TRBJ2-7, with D hard to call. The CDR3 sequence is 16 residues long. Germline V gene lookup returns CDR1 SGHNT and CDR2 YYREEE (reference sequence). Trimming stripped 0 bases from V and 0 bases from J, with 13 bases between. Here the CDR3 reads CASSLGLRHFSYEQYF. Written as DNA, the CDR3 is TGTGCCAGCAGCTTGGGGCTCAGACACTTCTCCTACGAGCAGTACTTC.